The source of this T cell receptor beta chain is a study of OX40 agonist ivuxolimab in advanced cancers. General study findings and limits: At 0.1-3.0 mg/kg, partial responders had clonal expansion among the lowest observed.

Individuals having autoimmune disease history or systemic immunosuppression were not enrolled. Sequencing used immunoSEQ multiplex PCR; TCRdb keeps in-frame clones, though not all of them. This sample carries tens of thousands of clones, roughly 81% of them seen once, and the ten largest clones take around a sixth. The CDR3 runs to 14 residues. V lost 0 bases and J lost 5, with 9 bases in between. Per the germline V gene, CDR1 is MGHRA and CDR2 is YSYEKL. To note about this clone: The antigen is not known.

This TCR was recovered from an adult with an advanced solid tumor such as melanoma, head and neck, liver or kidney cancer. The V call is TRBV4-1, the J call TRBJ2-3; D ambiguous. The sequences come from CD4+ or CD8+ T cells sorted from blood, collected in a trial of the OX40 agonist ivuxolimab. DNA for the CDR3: TGCGCCAGCAGCCAAGATAGTATGGGAGATACGCAGTATTTT. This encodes CASSQDSMGDTQYF.